The rows below give T cell receptor beta chains drawn from one sample of a study of blood T cell repertoires in COVID-19. Generated by immunoSEQ multiplex PCR, the TCRdb table keeps only in-frame clones and is missing some. The sample records about 250,000 clones, around 90% being singletons. Sequenced sample: peripheral blood. The source of these receptors is a man between 18 and 35 years old with active or convalescent COVID-19. Both conserved end residues are part of each CDR3. The D gene is left open where the match is weak. Expanded clones get a size class; other rows say once, few or many, or leave the size out.

d_gene: TRBD2
abundance: -
v_gene: TRBV19
j_gene: TRBJ2-2
CDR3aa: CASSFSGLAGVQTGELFF
CDR3nt: TGTGCCAGTAGTTTTTCTGGGCTAGCGGGAGTTCAGACCGGGGAGCTGTTTTTT

d_gene: -
abundance: -
v_gene: TRBV11-3
j_gene: TRBJ2-5
CDR3aa: CASSLEPASAQETQYF
CDR3nt: TGTGCCAGCAGCTTAGAACCCGCTAGCGCTCAAGAGACCCAGTACTTC

d_gene: -
abundance: -
v_gene: TRBV28
j_gene: TRBJ1-2
CDR3aa: CASSLTRENYGYTF
CDR3nt: TGTGCCAGCAGTCTAACAAGGGAGAACTATGGCTACACCTTC

d_gene: -
abundance: -
v_gene: TRBV25-1
j_gene: TRBJ1-5
CDR3aa: CASSEMGGAGNQPQHF
CDR3nt: TGTGCCAGCAGTGAAATGGGGGGGGCCGGCAATCAGCCCCAGCATTTT

d_gene: -
abundance: -
v_gene: TRBV6-2/TRBV6-3
j_gene: TRBJ1-2
CDR3aa: CASSSVGGLSYGYTF
CDR3nt: TGTGCCAGCAGTTCAGTCGGGGGGCTATCCTATGGCTACACCTTC

d_gene: TRBD2
abundance: -
v_gene: TRBV7-3
j_gene: TRBJ2-2
CDR3aa: CASSPGTSGDIGELFF
CDR3nt: TGTGCCAGCAGCCCAGGGACTAGCGGGGATATCGGGGAGCTGTTTTTT

d_gene: TRBD1
abundance: -
v_gene: TRBV9
j_gene: TRBJ1-2
CDR3aa: CASSTRTGGEGYTF
CDR3nt: TGTGCCAGCAGCACCCGGACAGGGGGCGAGGGCTACACCTTC

d_gene: TRBD2
abundance: -
v_gene: TRBV10-1
j_gene: TRBJ2-5
CDR3aa: CASSGEYVGTSGRVNLGPQETQYF
CDR3nt: TGCGCCAGCAGTGGTGAGTATGTCGGGACTAGCGGGAGGGTGAATCTTGGGCCACAAGAGACCCAGTACTTC

d_gene: -
abundance: -
v_gene: TRBV12-3/TRBV12-4
j_gene: TRBJ2-2
CDR3aa: CAGRGGYTGELFF
CDR3nt: TGTGCCGGTAGGGGGGGCTACACCGGGGAGCTGTTTTTT

d_gene: TRBD1
abundance: -
v_gene: TRBV30
j_gene: TRBJ1-2
CDR3aa: CAWSGDRADYGYTF
CDR3nt: TGTGCCTGGAGTGGGGACAGGGCGGACTATGGCTACACCTTC

d_gene: -
abundance: -
v_gene: TRBV7-8
j_gene: TRBJ2-2
CDR3aa: CASSLGTRERPRELFF
CDR3nt: TGTGCCAGCAGCTTGGGCACTCGGGAGAGACCCAGGGAGCTGTTTTTT

d_gene: -
abundance: -
v_gene: TRBV7-2
j_gene: TRBJ1-2
CDR3aa: CASSSSLGGRNYGYTF
CDR3nt: TGTGCCAGCAGCTCCTCCTTGGGGGGACGGAACTATGGCTACACCTTC

d_gene: -
abundance: -
v_gene: TRBV7-2
j_gene: TRBJ2-3
CDR3aa: CASSADSGSTDTQYF
CDR3nt: TGTGCCAGCAGCGCCGACAGTGGGAGCACAGATACGCAGTATTTT

d_gene: TRBD1
abundance: -
v_gene: TRBV10-3
j_gene: TRBJ2-7
CDR3aa: CAIRDRGPPYEQYF
CDR3nt: TGTGCCATCAGGGACAGGGGGCCCCCCTACGAGCAGTACTTC

d_gene: TRBD2
abundance: once
v_gene: TRBV5-8
j_gene: TRBJ2-4
CDR3aa: CASSLERGNNIQYF
CDR3nt: TGTGCCAGCAGCTTGGAGCGGGGGAACAACATTCAGTACTTC

d_gene: TRBD1
abundance: few
v_gene: TRBV19
j_gene: TRBJ1-1
CDR3aa: CASSTTGTGNTEAFF
CDR3nt: TGTGCCAGTAGTACCACCGGGACAGGGAACACTGAAGCTTTCTTT

d_gene: TRBD1
abundance: few
v_gene: TRBV27
j_gene: TRBJ1-5
CDR3aa: CASSLLRGAQPQHF
CDR3nt: TGTGCCAGCAGTCTACTCAGGGGGGCTCAGCCCCAGCATTTT

d_gene: TRBD1
abundance: -
v_gene: TRBV4-3
j_gene: TRBJ2-5
CDR3aa: CASSKDRLREETQYF
CDR3nt: TGCGCCAGCAGCAAGGACAGGTTGAGGGAAGAGACCCAGTACTTC

d_gene: -
abundance: -
v_gene: TRBV9
j_gene: TRBJ2-3
CDR3aa: CASSTSLHGSSTDTQYF
CDR3nt: TGTGCCAGCAGCACCTCTTTGCACGGGTCTAGCACAGATACGCAGTATTTT

d_gene: TRBD2
abundance: -
v_gene: TRBV2
j_gene: TRBJ2-1
CDR3aa: CASTAGANRNEQFF
CDR3nt: TGTGCCAGTACAGCGGGAGCCAACCGTAATGAGCAGTTCTTC

d_gene: TRBD2
abundance: -
v_gene: TRBV5-5
j_gene: TRBJ2-5
CDR3aa: CASSIRLAGGETQYF
CDR3nt: TGTGCCAGCAGCATCCGACTAGCGGGAGGGGAGACCCAGTACTTC

d_gene: -
abundance: once
v_gene: TRBV5-4
j_gene: TRBJ1-1
CDR3aa: CASSLGLMNTEAFF
CDR3nt: TGTGCCAGCAGCTTGGGACTAATGAACACTGAAGCTTTCTTT

d_gene: TRBD2
abundance: -
v_gene: TRBV9
j_gene: TRBJ2-5
CDR3aa: CASSDGVAGAQETQYF
CDR3nt: TGTGCCAGCAGCGACGGGGTGGCGGGAGCCCAGGAGACCCAGTACTTC

d_gene: TRBD1
abundance: -
v_gene: TRBV5-4
j_gene: TRBJ1-1
CDR3aa: CASSLDRVAAFF
CDR3nt: TGTGCCAGCAGCCTTGACAGGGTTGCTGCTTTCTTT

d_gene: -
abundance: -
v_gene: TRBV7-2
j_gene: TRBJ1-5
CDR3aa: CASSLEGGPRPQHF
CDR3nt: TGTGCCAGCAGCTTAGAGGGGGGGCCAAGGCCCCAGCATTTT

d_gene: -
abundance: -
v_gene: TRBV5-1
j_gene: TRBJ2-1
CDR3aa: CASSFIAPNNNEQFF
CDR3nt: TGCGCCAGCAGCTTCATAGCCCCGAACAACAATGAGCAGTTCTTC

d_gene: TRBD1
abundance: -
v_gene: TRBV7-2
j_gene: TRBJ1-3
CDR3aa: CASSDPSRTGHHTIYF
CDR3nt: TGTGCCAGCAGCGACCCTTCCAGGACAGGGCATCACACCATATATTTT

d_gene: TRBD1
abundance: -
v_gene: TRBV13
j_gene: TRBJ2-7
CDR3aa: CASSSPGQESYEQYF
CDR3nt: TGTGCCAGCAGCTCACCGGGACAGGAGTCCTACGAGCAGTACTTC

d_gene: TRBD1
abundance: -
v_gene: TRBV2
j_gene: TRBJ2-7
CDR3aa: CASRGQGGSYEQYF
CDR3nt: TGTGCCAGCCGAGGACAGGGGGGATCCTACGAGCAGTACTTC

d_gene: TRBD1
abundance: once
v_gene: TRBV6-2/TRBV6-3
j_gene: TRBJ2-1
CDR3aa: CASSPNTYDRVWGEQFF
CDR3nt: TGTGCCAGCAGTCCCAACACCTACGACAGGGTGTGGGGTGAGCAGTTCTTC

d_gene: TRBD1
abundance: -
v_gene: TRBV5-6
j_gene: TRBJ1-2
CDR3aa: CASRAWGQGHGYTF
CDR3nt: TGTGCCAGCAGGGCTTGGGGACAGGGTCATGGCTACACCTTC

d_gene: -
abundance: -
v_gene: TRBV6-5
j_gene: TRBJ1-4
CDR3aa: CASSYSRSTGPEKLFF
CDR3nt: TGTGCCAGCAGTTACTCGAGGTCCACAGGACCGGAAAAACTGTTTTTT

d_gene: -
abundance: -
v_gene: TRBV5-5
j_gene: TRBJ2-1
CDR3aa: CASSLLNEQFF
CDR3nt: TGTGCCAGCAGCCTATTAAATGAGCAGTTCTTC

d_gene: -
abundance: -
v_gene: TRBV28
j_gene: TRBJ2-7
CDR3aa: CATAGPYEQYF
CDR3nt: TGTGCCACAGCGGGTCCCTACGAGCAGTACTTC

d_gene: TRBD1
abundance: once
v_gene: TRBV6-5
j_gene: TRBJ1-6
CDR3aa: CASSYSDRGRSSPLHF
CDR3nt: TGTGCCAGCAGTTACTCGGACAGGGGGCGTAGTTCACCCCTCCACTTT

d_gene: TRBD1
abundance: -
v_gene: TRBV3-1/TRBV3-2
j_gene: TRBJ2-7
CDR3aa: CASSPTGGQFYEQYF
CDR3nt: TGTGCCAGCAGTCCCACAGGGGGACAGTTCTACGAGCAGTACTTC

d_gene: -
abundance: -
v_gene: TRBV27
j_gene: TRBJ2-1
CDR3aa: CASSLRLAPNEQFF
CDR3nt: TGTGCCAGCAGTTTAAGGCTAGCTCCCAATGAGCAGTTCTTC

d_gene: -
abundance: -
v_gene: TRBV19
j_gene: TRBJ1-5
CDR3aa: CASSIPRAGEAHQPQHF
CDR3nt: TGTGCCAGTAGCATTCCAAGGGCGGGGGAAGCTCATCAGCCCCAGCATTTT

d_gene: -
abundance: once
v_gene: TRBV19
j_gene: TRBJ1-2
CDR3aa: CASSMPFGTPGYGYTF
CDR3nt: TGTGCCAGTAGTATGCCCTTTGGGACTCCAGGGTATGGCTACACCTTC

d_gene: -
abundance: -
v_gene: TRBV30
j_gene: TRBJ2-2
CDR3aa: CAWTGGYTGELFF
CDR3nt: TGTGCCTGGACAGGGGGGTACACCGGGGAGCTGTTTTTT

d_gene: -
abundance: once
v_gene: TRBV5-1
j_gene: TRBJ1-1
CDR3aa: CASSFGGANTEAFF
CDR3nt: TGCGCCAGCAGCTTTGGGGGCGCGAACACTGAAGCTTTCTTT

d_gene: -
abundance: -
v_gene: TRBV5-6
j_gene: TRBJ2-5
CDR3aa: CASSLMARPLQETQYF
CDR3nt: TGTGCCAGCAGCTTGATGGCCAGGCCCCTCCAAGAGACCCAGTACTTC